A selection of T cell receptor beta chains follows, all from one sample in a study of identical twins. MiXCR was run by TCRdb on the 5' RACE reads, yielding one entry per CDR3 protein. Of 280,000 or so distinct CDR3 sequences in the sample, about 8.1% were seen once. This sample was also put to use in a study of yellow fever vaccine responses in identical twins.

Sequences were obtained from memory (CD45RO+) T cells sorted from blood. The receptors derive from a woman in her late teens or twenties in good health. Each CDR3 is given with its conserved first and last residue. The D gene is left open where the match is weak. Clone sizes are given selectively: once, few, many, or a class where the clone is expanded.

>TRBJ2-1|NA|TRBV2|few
TGTGCCAGCAGTGAAGTGTCACTCTCCTACAATGAGCAGTTCTTC
CASSEVSLSYNEQFF
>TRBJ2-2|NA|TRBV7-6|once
TGTGCCAGCAGCTTAGTCTGGGGGTCGAACACCGGGGAGCTGTTTTTT
CASSLVWGSNTGELFF
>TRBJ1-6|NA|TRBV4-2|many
TGTGCCAGCAGCCAAGTTAATTCACCCCTCCACTTT
CASSQVNSPLHF
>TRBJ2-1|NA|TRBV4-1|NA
TGCGCCAGCAGCCAAGATGAGCTCCCCCACAATGAGCAGTTCTTC
CASSQDELPHNEQFF
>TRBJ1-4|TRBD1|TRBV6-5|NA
TGTGCCAGCAGTTACTCGGGGCACAGGGGAGGAAGTGAAAAACTGTTTTTT
CASSYSGHRGGSEKLFF
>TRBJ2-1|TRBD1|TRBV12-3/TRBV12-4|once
TGTGCCAGCAGTTACCACAGGGGTCTGGGACCTGAGCAGTTCTTC
CASSYHRGLGPEQFF
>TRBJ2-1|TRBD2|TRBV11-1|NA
TGTGCCAGCAGCCCCGCTCGTCGACTAGCGGATTTGAGCTCCTACAATGAGCAGTTCTTC
CASSPARRLADLSSYNEQFF
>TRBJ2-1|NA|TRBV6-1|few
TGTGCCAGCAGGGACGGGGGGCCCTACAATGAGCAGTTCTTC
CASRDGGPYNEQFF
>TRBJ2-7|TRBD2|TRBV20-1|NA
TGCAGTGCCCCACCCGGGACTAGCGACTCCTACGAGCAGTACTTC
CSAPPGTSDSYEQYF
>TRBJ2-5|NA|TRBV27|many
TGTGCCAGCAGTCCCCGGGACCTACAAGAGACCCAGTACTTC
CASSPRDLQETQYF
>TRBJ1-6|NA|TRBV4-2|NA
TGTGCCAGCAGCCAAGATAGGGGGGAGCTTAATTCACCCCTCCACTTT
CASSQDRGELNSPLHF
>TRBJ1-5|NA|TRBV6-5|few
TGTGCCAGCAGTTACATGGGGTTTAGCAATCAGCCCCAGCATTTT
CASSYMGFSNQPQHF
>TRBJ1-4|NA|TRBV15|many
TGTGCCACCGGCAGGGGTTCTAATGAAAAACTGTTTTTT
CATGRGSNEKLFF
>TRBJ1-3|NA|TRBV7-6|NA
TGTGCCAGCAGCTTAACGAACCATGGAAACACCATATATTTT
CASSLTNHGNTIYF
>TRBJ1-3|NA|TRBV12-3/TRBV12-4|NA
TGTGCCAGCCAGTCCCACTCTGGAAACACCATATATTTT
CASQSHSGNTIYF
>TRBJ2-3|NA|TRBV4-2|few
TGTGCCAGCAGCCGAGGCAGCGACAGTCGGACCAGCACAGATACGCAGTATTTT
CASSRGSDSRTSTDTQYF
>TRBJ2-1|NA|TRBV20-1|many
TGCAGTGCTAGTGGGGTGGTGGGTTACAATGAGCAGTTCTTC
CSASGVVGYNEQFF
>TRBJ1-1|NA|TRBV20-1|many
TGCAGTGCTAGATCCCTTAACACTGAAGCTTTCTTT
CSARSLNTEAFF
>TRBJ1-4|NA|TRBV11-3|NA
TGTGCCAGCAGCCCCCACAGGGTTGAAAAACTGTTTTTT
CASSPHRVEKLFF
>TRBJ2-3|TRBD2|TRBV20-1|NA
TGCAGTGCTAGAGATTTGGCTAGCGGGGGGGCACGGGCAGATACGCAGTATTTT
CSARDLASGGARADTQYF
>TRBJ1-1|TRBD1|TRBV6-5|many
TGTGCCAGCAGTTACACGGGACAGTATACGACTGAAGCTTTCTTT
CASSYTGQYTTEAFF
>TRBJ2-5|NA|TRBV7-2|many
TGTGCCAGCAGCTTAGTCGGGGACGGGAAGACCCAGTACTTC
CASSLVGDGKTQYF
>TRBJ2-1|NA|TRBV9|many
TGTGCCAGCAGCGTACAGCCGGGAGATAATGAGCAGTTCTTC
CASSVQPGDNEQFF
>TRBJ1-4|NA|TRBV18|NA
TGTGCCAGCTCACCCCGGACCGCCCTTAATGAAAAACTGTTTTTT
CASSPRTALNEKLFF
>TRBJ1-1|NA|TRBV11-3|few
TGTGCCAGCAGTCCCTCCGGGGAAGCTTTCTTT
CASSPSGEAFF
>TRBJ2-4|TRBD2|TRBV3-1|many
TGTGCCAGCAGCCGAGGGACTAGCGGGGGAAAAGCCAAAAACATTCAGTACTTC
CASSRGTSGGKAKNIQYF
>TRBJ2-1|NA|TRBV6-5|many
TGTGCCAGCAGTTACTCGATCGGGAGCGGAATACACAATGAGCAGTTCTTC
CASSYSIGSGIHNEQFF
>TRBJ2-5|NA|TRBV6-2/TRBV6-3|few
TGTGCCAGCACCGCCGCTTCCCAGGGTCGGGAGACCCAGTACTTC
CASTAASQGRETQYF
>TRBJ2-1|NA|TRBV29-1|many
TGCAGCGTAACACCCCGCGGAATTAACAATGAGCAGTTCTTC
CSVTPRGINNEQFF
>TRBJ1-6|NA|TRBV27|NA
TGTGCCAGCAGGCAGGAGTATAATTCACCCCTCCACTTT
CASRQEYNSPLHF
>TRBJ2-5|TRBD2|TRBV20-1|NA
TGCAGTGCCAAAGGACTAGCGGGCACACTAGATTCTCCCCAAGAGACCCAGTACTTC
CSAKGLAGTLDSPQETQYF
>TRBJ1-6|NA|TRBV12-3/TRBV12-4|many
TGTGCCAGCAGTTTATGGGGGGGGGATTCACCCCTCCACTTT
CASSLWGGDSPLHF
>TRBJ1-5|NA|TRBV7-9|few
TGTGCCAGCAGCGTCGGGACGTCTCAGCCCCAGCATTTT
CASSVGTSQPQHF
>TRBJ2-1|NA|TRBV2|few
TGTGCCAGCAGCGAAGTCGGGTACGAGCAGTTCTTC
CASSEVGYEQFF
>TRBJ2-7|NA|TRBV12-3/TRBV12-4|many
TGTGCCAGCAGTTCCACCGGGCCCTACGAGCAGTACTTC
CASSSTGPYEQYF
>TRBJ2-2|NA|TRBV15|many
TGTGCCACCAGCAGAGCGGGCACCGGGGAGCTGTTTTTT
CATSRAGTGELFF
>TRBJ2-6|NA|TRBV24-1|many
TGTGCCACCAGTGGGCAGAGCTCTGGGGCCAACGTCCTGACTTTC
CATSGQSSGANVLTF
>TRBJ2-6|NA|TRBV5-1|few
TGCGCCAGCAGCTCGAGGGGGGGCGCTGGGGCCAACGTCCTGACTTTC
CASSSRGGAGANVLTF
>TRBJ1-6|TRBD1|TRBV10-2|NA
TGCGCCAGCAGTGATCGTCCGGACAGGATCAATTCACCCCTCCACTTT
CASSDRPDRINSPLHF
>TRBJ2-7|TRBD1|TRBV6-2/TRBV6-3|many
TGTGCCAGCAGTTTCCTACAGGGGGCTGGCTACGAGCAGTACTTC
CASSFLQGAGYEQYF
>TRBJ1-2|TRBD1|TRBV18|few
TGTGCCAGCTCACCAACGGGCGGACAGGGAACCTATGGCTACACCTTC
CASSPTGGQGTYGYTF
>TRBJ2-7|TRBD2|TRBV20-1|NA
TGCAGTGCTAGCCCTAGCGGGACACGGGGGGAGCAGTACTTC
CSASPSGTRGEQYF
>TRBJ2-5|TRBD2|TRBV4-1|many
TGCGCCAGCAGCCAAGCGGGGACTAGGGCCCAGGAGACCCAGTACTTC
CASSQAGTRAQETQYF
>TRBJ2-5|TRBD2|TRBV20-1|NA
TGCAGTGCTGAGGGGAGTAGCGGGAGTTGGGGACAAGAGACCCAGTACTTC
CSAEGSSGSWGQETQYF
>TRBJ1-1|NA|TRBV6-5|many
TGTGCCAGCAGTTATGTCGCGGGGAATAGGGCTGAAGCTTTCTTT
CASSYVAGNRAEAFF
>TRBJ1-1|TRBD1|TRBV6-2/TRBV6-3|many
TGTGCCAGCAGCCCCGGGGACAGGGTCAACACTGAAGCTTTCTTT
CASSPGDRVNTEAFF
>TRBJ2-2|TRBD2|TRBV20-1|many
TGCAGTGCTAGGCTGGGGATAGCGGGAGTCGGGGAGCTGTTTTTT
CSARLGIAGVGELFF
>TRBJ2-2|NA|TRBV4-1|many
TGCGCCAGCAGCCAAGGGACATTGAACACCGGGGAGCTGTTTTTT
CASSQGTLNTGELFF
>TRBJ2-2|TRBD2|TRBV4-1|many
TGCGCCAGCAGCCAAGATCCGAGCGGGAGGGCCGAGGCCCGGACCGGGGAGCTGTTTTTT
CASSQDPSGRAEARTGELFF
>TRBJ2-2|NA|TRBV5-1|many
TGCGCCAGCACCAACACCGGGGAGCTGTTTTTT
CASTNTGELFF
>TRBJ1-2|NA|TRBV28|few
TGTGCCAGCAGTCATATTGGCTACACCTTC
CASSHIGYTF
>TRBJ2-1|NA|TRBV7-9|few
TGTGCCAGCAGCTCGGAAATCCCCAGGGATGAGCAGTTCTTC
CASSSEIPRDEQFF
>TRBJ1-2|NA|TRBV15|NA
TGTGCCACCAGCAGAGCCCCAGGGAGGGGTGACTACACCTTC
CATSRAPGRGDYTF
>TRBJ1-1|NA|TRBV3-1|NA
TGTGCCAGCAGCCAAGATTCTAACACTGAAGCTTTCTTT
CASSQDSNTEAFF
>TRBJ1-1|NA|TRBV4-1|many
TGCGCCAGCAGCCGACAGTCGAACACTGAAGCTTTCTTT
CASSRQSNTEAFF
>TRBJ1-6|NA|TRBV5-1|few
TGCGCCAGCAGCCCCTTAAATCCTAATTCACCCCTCCACTTT
CASSPLNPNSPLHF
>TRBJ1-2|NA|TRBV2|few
TGTGCCAGCAGTGAGAGGACATCTGGCTACACCTTC
CASSERTSGYTF